Listed here are 10 T cell receptor beta chains from one sample, sequenced in a study of blood T cell repertoires in COVID-19. The method was immunoSEQ multiplex PCR; TCRdb's version includes in-frame clones alone and lacks a portion of them. The sample includes about 300,000 clones, 80% to 90% of them seen just once. Sequences were obtained from peripheral blood. Receptors originate from a man younger than 35 who had recovered from COVID-19.

This chain links TRBV10-2 with TRBJ2-1; 13 nucleotides align to TRBD2. The CDR3 has 14 amino acids. Germline-derived CDR1 and CDR2 are WSHSY and SAAADI. V shed 7 bases, J shed 10 bases, and the junction held 7 bases outside the gene matches. The CDR3 is CASIPGLAGIEQFF. CDR3 coding DNA: TGCGCCAGCATTCCGGGACTAGCGGGAATCGAGCAGTTCTTC.

The chain employs TRBV7-2 and TRBJ2-3, with no clear D. The CDR3 runs 12 residues. Germline loops: CDR1 SGHTA, CDR2 FQGNSA. The germline V and J ends were trimmed by 3 bases and 4 bases, with 5 bases remaining between them. CDR3 DNA: TGTGCCAGCAGCTTCTTTTCAGATACGCAGTATTTT. It is translated as CASSFFSDTQYF. The whole variable domain, remainder taken from reference TRBV7-2 and TRBJ2-3, is GAGVSQSPSNKVTEKGKDVELRCDPISGHTALYWYRQSLGQGLEFLIYFQGNSAPDKSGLPSDRFSAERTGGSVSTLTIQRTQQEDSAVYLCASSFFSDTQYFGPGTRLTVL.

The chain combines TRBV7-9 with TRBJ2-1; D is perhaps TRBD1 (5 bases). CDR1 SEHNR and CDR2 FQNEAQ come from the germline V gene (reference sequence). The CDR3 is 13 residues long. V lost 5 bases and J lost 5, with 10 bases in between. The CDR3, as DNA: TGTGCCAGCAGCCTTCGACAGAACAATGAGCAGTTCTTC. The encoded protein is CASSLRQNNEQFF.

This chain joins TRBV7-9 and TRBJ1-2, with D unresolved. The CDR3 has 14 amino acids. CDR1 SEHNR and CDR2 FQNEAQ come from the germline V gene (reference sequence). V dropped 1 base and J dropped 6 bases, with 12 bases sitting between them. CDR3 DNA sequence: TGTGCCAGCAGCTTAGGGCAGATTCTCGATGGCTACACCTTC. Its protein product is CASSLGQILDGYTF.

The chain carries TRBV19 and TRBJ2-3; 8 bases fit TRBD1. The CDR3 is 17 residues long. CDR1 is LNHDA, CDR2 SQIVND, per germline (reference sequence). Losses at the gene ends were 7 bases for V and 1 base for J; bases not matched to a gene: 13. The CDR3 loop reads CASKGAGGREGTDTQYF. CDR3 sequence (DNA): TGTGCCAGTAAGGGGGCAGGGGGCAGAGAAGGCACAGATACGCAGTATTTT.

This clone was found once. The V and J genes are TRBV27 and TRBJ1-1; 7 positions match TRBD1. The CDR3 length is 12 residues. Germline loops: CDR1 MNHEY, CDR2 SMNVEV (reference sequence). J gave up 7 bases and V 6 bases, and 5 bases lay outside the gene matches. CDR3 coding DNA: TGTGCCAGCAGCCTCCAGGGGGGTGAAGCTTTCTTT. Its protein product is CASSLQGGEAFF.

The rearrangement uses TRBV19 and TRBJ1-1; no reliable D call. This CDR3 is built from 17 residues. Trimming took 0 bases from V and 1 from J, leaving 15 bases between them. The germline V gene has CDR1 LNHDA and CDR2 SQIVND (reference sequence). The CDR3 region is CASSIDQGVAPNTEAFF. The CDR3 bases are TGTGCCAGTAGTATAGATCAAGGTGTAGCCCCGAACACTGAAGCTTTCTTT.

The chain couples TRBV25-1 to TRBJ2-7; D unclear. This CDR3 comprises 12 residues. Trimming stripped 5 bases from V and 3 bases from J, with 8 bases between. CDR1 and CDR2 from the germline V gene are MGHDK and SYGVNS. The CDR3 DNA sequence: TGTGCCAGCAGTCTTACGGTCTACGAGCAGTACTTC. Translated, it gives CASSLTVYEQYF.

The chain couples TRBV7-2 to TRBJ1-2; no clear D gene. CDR1 is SGHTA, CDR2 FQGNSA, per germline. The CDR3 is 14 amino acids. V dropped 3 bases and J dropped 6 bases, with 14 bases sitting between them. CDR3 sequence: CASSLLTGLDGYTF. As DNA, the CDR3 is TGTGCCAGCAGCTTGCTTACGGGTCTGGATGGCTACACCTTC.

The chain joins TRBV27 to TRBJ2-7, with 8 bases aligning to TRBD1. The V and J ends lost 5 bases and 1 base, in that order; junction bases with no gene match: 7. Per germline, CDR1 MNHEY and CDR2 SMNVEV (reference sequence). This CDR3 contains 15 residues. The CDR3 protein is CASSPSGTGSYEQYF. CDR3 nucleotides: TGTGCCAGCAGTCCGTCCGGGACAGGTTCCTACGAGCAGTACTTC.